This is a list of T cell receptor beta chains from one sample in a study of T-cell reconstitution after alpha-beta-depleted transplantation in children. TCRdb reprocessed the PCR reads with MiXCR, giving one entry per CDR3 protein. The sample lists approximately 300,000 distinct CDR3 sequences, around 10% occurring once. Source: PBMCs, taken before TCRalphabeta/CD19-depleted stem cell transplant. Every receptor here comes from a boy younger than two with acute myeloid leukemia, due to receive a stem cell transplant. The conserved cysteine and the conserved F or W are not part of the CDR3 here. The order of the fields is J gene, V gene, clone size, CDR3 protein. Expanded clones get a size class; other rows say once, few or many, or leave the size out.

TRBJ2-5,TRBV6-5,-,ASSYSMTGGAETQY
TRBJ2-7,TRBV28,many,ASSLPPGGSYEQY
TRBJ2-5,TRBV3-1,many,ASSQFQETQY
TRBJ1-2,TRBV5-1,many,ASSSTPDRVYGYT
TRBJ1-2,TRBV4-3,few,ASSQDRFWTGGERYT
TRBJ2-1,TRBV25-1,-,ASSERTSGRVSEQF
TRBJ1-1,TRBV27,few,ASRRRKMNTEAF
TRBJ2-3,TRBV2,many,ASSDSGRSPDTQY
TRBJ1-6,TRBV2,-,ASRRDLVGPLH
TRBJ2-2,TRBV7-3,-,ASSLTPRGSGELF
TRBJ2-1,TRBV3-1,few,ASTPGRRSYNEQF
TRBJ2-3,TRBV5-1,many,ASSFGGRSTDTQY
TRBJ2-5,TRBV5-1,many,ASSLVGRETQY
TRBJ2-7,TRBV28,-,ASSYRGNSYEQY
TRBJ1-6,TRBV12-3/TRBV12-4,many,ASSFLPNSLH
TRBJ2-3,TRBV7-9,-,ARSPVGTDTQY
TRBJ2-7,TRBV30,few,AWTPKASYEQY
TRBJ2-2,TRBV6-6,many,ASIGNTGELF
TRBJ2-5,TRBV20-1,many,SARGVDSQETQY
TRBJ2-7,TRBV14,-,ASSPRGGGSYEQY
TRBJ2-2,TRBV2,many,ASSGGGNTGELF
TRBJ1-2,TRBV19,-,ASSIHLDRGYGYT
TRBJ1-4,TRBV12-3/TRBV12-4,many,ASSPSGYGEKLF
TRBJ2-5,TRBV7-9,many,ASSSTGMEETQY
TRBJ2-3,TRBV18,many,ASSPRDSRTDTQY
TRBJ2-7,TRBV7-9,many,ASSGRLAGWEQY
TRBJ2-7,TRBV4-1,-,ASSQVTGDLEQY
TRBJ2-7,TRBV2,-,ASTPDSYEQY
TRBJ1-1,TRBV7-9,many,ASSLLVLNTEAF
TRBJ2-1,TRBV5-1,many,ASSLALAGRNEQF
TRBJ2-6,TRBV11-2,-,ASTLTQPGANVLT
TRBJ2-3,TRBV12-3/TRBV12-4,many,ASRQQGATDTQY
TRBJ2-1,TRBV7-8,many,ASSLIGAGRNEQF
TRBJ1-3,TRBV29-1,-,SVEESSRNTIY
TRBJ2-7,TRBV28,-,ASSWVAGTGAYEQY
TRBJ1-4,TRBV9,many,ASSVDEGGRVNEKLF
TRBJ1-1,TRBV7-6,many,ASSSTRRGATEAF
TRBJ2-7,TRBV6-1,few,ASRELGFYEQY
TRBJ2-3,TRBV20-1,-,SATRDREADTQY
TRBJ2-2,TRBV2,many,ASSEIPSLAGGTGELF
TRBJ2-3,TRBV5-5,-,ASSFDPGLGTDTQY
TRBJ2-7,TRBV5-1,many,ASNTAGPSYEQY
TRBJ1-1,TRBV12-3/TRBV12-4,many,ASSQGMPEAF
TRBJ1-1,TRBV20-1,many,SASRGGPDTEAF
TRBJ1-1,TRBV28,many,ASSFRRDAF
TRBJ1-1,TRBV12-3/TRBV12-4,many,ASSLSRVTEAF
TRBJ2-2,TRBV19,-,ASSIPRTGNTGELF
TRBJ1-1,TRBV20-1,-,SARVGPNTEAF
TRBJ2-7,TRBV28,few,ASSVTGTLYEQY
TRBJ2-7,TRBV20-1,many,SAIRLAGAFTYEQY
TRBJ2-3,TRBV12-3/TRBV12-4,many,ASSSGPTDTQY
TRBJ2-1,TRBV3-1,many,ASSLIAGGLNEQF
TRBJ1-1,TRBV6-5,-,ASSYSSGGIEAF
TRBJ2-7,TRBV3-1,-,ASSHRLSYEQY
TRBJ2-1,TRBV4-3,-,ASSQDTSGYNEQF
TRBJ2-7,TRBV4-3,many,ASSQDRGHHHY
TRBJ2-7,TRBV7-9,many,ASSLAPDTDYEQY